This T cell receptor (beta chain) is drawn from a study of cytomegalovirus exposure and HLA in healthy donors. Study-wide context: Early release data held some 79 million unique TCRs from HLA-typed donors.

The length of the CDR3 is 15 residues. CDR1 and CDR2 (germline): GTSNPN, SVGIG (reference sequence). With 0 bases clipped from V and 3 bases from J, the junction kept 4 bases outside the gene matches. Healthy bone marrow donors made up the cohort. Concerning this clone itself: The antigen is not known.

Notes on the study in general: There were reportedly fewer N-insertions in an Asian-associated ancestry cluster than the approximately 670-donor mean, in a later analysis. Analyzed later, association rates of TCRs varied across HLA loci, with DRB1 most and HLA-C fewest.

Primers included in the PCR were 60 Vbeta and 13 Jbeta primers. Libraries were prepared by immunoSEQ multiplex PCR; TCRdb keeps only in-frame clonotypes and omits some of them. The sample has more than 140,000 clones, 75% to 80% seen once; the top ten hold under 0.8%. This clonotype originated in a male donor in good health and CMV-seronegative. The genes are TRBV30 and TRBJ2-1, with 8 bases lining up with TRBD1. Material for sequencing was PBMCs. CDR3 amino acids: CAWSVRTGRYNEQFF. Written as DNA, the CDR3 is TGTGCCTGGAGTGTGAGGACAGGGCGCTACAATGAGCAGTTCTTC.